This T cell receptor beta chain was identified in a study of preoperative IRX-2 immunotherapy in early breast cancer. Documented treatment: preoperative locoregional IRX-2 cytokine immunotherapy. Samples came from a phase Ib trial of preoperative locoregional IRX-2 cytokine immunotherapy. TCRdb's table, derived via immunoSEQ multiplex PCR, lists solely in-frame clones and lacks some. The table records about 34,000 clones, roughly 96% of them present only once. The V and J ends lost 0 bases and 3 bases respectively, with 21 bases between them. Germline V gene data show CDR1 as MGHRA and CDR2 as YSYEKL. The CDR3 length is 18 residues.

The chain has TRBV4-1 and TRBJ2-7; D ambiguous. This TCR derives from a human donor with breast cancer. This sample was obtained from a patient treated with IRX-2 immunotherapy. CDR3 nucleotide sequence: TGCGCCAGCAGCCAAGAGGCCAGTCTTATCTTCCCCTTCTACGAGCAGTACTTC. Its translation: CASSQEASLIFPFYEQYF.